These T cell receptor beta chains were read from a single sample in a study of T-cell reconstitution after alpha-beta-depleted transplantation in children. TCRdb reanalysed the PCR reads using MiXCR and keeps one entry per CDR3 protein. The sample yields 150,000 to 200,000 distinct CDR3 sequences, roughly 6.8% seen once. Sequenced material: PBMCs from the stem cell graft donor, taken from the stem cell graft. All receptors derive from a human donor who donated a stem cell graft to a child with Wiskott-Aldrich syndrome. The CDR3 runs from the conserved cysteine through the conserved F or W. Fields, in order: D gene, J gene, V gene, clone size, CDR3 protein, CDR3 DNA. D genes are given only for firm matches. Part of the rows lack a size; the others show once, few, many or a class for expanded clones.

TRBD1 | TRBJ2-1 | TRBV29-1 | many | CSVEDLNRGSYNEQFF | TGCAGCGTTGAAGATCTTAACAGGGGATCCTACAATGAGCAGTTCTTC
- | TRBJ1-6 | TRBV3-1 | many | CASSPGEITNSPLHF | TGTGCCAGCAGCCCCGGGGAGATTACGAATTCACCCCTCCACTTT
TRBD2 | TRBJ2-7 | TRBV18 | - | CASPVAGSSYEQYF | TGTGCCAGCCCTGTAGCGGGTAGCTCCTACGAGCAGTACTTC
- | TRBJ2-3 | TRBV11-1 | - | CASSLAVGIDTQYF | TGTGCCAGCAGCTTAGCAGTGGGGATAGATACGCAGTATTTT
TRBD1 | TRBJ2-3 | TRBV20-1 | many | CSAYDRGQVLDTQYF | TGCAGTGCCTATGACAGGGGGCAGGTATTAGATACGCAGTATTTT
TRBD1 | TRBJ2-7 | TRBV20-1 | many | CSARPLDRSHLGYEQYF | TGCAGTGCTAGACCCCTGGACAGGTCTCATCTCGGTTACGAGCAGTACTTC
TRBD1 | TRBJ2-7 | TRBV12-3/TRBV12-4 | many | CASSDGTGVTYEQYF | TGTGCCAGCAGTGACGGGACAGGGGTAACCTACGAGCAGTACTTC
- | TRBJ2-1 | TRBV5-4 | - | CASSWIQASEQFF | TGTGCCAGCAGCTGGATTCAAGCTTCCGAGCAGTTCTTC
- | TRBJ2-5 | TRBV5-1 | many | CASSADYPWGTQYF | TGCGCCAGCAGCGCGGATTACCCATGGGGGACCCAGTACTTC
- | TRBJ1-3 | TRBV20-1 | few | CSAIDGYNSGNTIYF | TGCAGTGCGATTGACGGCTACAACTCTGGAAACACCATATATTTT
- | TRBJ2-7 | TRBV12-3/TRBV12-4 | many | CASSAGQSYEQYF | TGTGCCAGCAGTGCCGGACAGTCCTACGAGCAGTACTTC
TRBD2 | TRBJ2-7 | TRBV5-4 | - | CASSFRLADNYEQYF | TGTGCCAGCAGCTTCCGACTAGCGGATAATTACGAGCAGTACTTC
- | TRBJ2-3 | TRBV12-3/TRBV12-4 | many | CASSPTSDTQYF | TGTGCCAGCAGTCCCACGTCAGATACGCAGTATTTT
TRBD1 | TRBJ2-7 | TRBV18 | many | CASSPQPGQRLYEQYF | TGTGCCAGCTCACCACAACCGGGACAGCGTCTCTACGAGCAGTACTTC
- | TRBJ2-1 | TRBV29-1 | many | CSVEATRQFF | TGCAGCGTTGAGGCGACACGACAGTTCTTC
- | TRBJ1-1 | TRBV7-9 | - | CASSPRAAEAFF | TGTGCCAGCAGCCCTCGGGCCGCTGAAGCTTTCTTT
TRBD2 | TRBJ2-1 | TRBV10-3 | many | CALSELAGDNEQFF | TGTGCCCTATCGGAGCTAGCGGGAGACAATGAGCAGTTCTTC
TRBD1 | TRBJ2-3 | TRBV6-2/TRBV6-3 | many | CASSYPPDRFSTDTQYF | TGTGCCAGCAGTTACCCCCCGGACAGGTTTTCCACAGATACGCAGTATTTT
- | TRBJ1-4 | TRBV6-5 | - | CASRLGKTTVTNEKLFF | TGTGCCAGCAGGTTGGGGAAAACGACAGTGACTAATGAAAAACTGTTTTTT
TRBD2 | TRBJ2-7 | TRBV6-5 | many | CASSRGLVFEQYF | TGTGCCAGCAGTCGAGGACTAGTCTTTGAGCAGTACTTC
- | TRBJ2-1 | TRBV7-2 | few | CASTRGNGLNEQFF | TGTGCCAGCACTCGGGGTAATGGTTTGAATGAGCAGTTCTTC
TRBD1 | TRBJ1-2 | TRBV24-1 | many | CATSDRGLLRSDRGLDGYTF | TGTGCCACCAGTGACCGAGGCCTCCTTCGGTCGGACAGGGGGTTGGATGGCTACACCTTC